This T cell receptor (beta chain) was recovered during a study of T cells in Graves' hyperthyroidism and ophthalmopathy. This clonotype appeared many times. The CDR3 regions of TCR beta were amplified from RNA transcripts. TCR CDR3 underwent first-round RT-PCR with the HTBI primer set. TCRdb fed the multiplex PCR reads into MiXCR, producing one record per CDR3 protein. The sample records 450,000 to 650,000 distinct CDR3 sequences, around 21% being singletons. Trimming took 2 bases from V and 6 from J, leaving 22 bases between them. The CDR3 has 17 amino acids. Clinical symptoms, serum thyroxine, TRAb, thyroid ultrasound and orbital computed tomography informed diagnoses.

The receptor was derived from a man younger than 35 with Graves' hyperthyroidism. Specimen: blood. The chain uses TRBV12-3 or TRBV12-4 and TRBJ1-2; perhaps TRBD1 as D (5 bases). The CDR3: CASSLLFVTWQGDGYTF. Here the CDR3 DNA reads TGTGCCAGCAGTTTATTGTTTGTTACTTGGCAGGGTGATGGCTACACCTTC.